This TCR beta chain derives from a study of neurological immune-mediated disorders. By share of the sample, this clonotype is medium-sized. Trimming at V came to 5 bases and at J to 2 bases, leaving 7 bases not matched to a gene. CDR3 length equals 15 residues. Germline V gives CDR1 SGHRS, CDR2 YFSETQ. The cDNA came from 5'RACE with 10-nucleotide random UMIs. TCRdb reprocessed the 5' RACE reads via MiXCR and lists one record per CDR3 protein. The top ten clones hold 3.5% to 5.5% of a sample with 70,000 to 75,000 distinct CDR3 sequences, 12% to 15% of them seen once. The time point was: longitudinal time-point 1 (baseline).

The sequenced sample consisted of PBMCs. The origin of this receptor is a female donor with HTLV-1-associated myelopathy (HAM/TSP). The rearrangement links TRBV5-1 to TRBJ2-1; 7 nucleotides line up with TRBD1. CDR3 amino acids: CASRQGGNAYNEQFF. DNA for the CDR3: TGCGCCAGCAGGCAAGGGGGCAACGCCTACAATGAGCAGTTCTTC.